A single sample is the source of the 12 T cell receptor beta chains below, sequenced in a study of CD8 T cell repertoires and HIV-1 epitope variants. Only in-frame clones appear in the TCRdb table, and some are missing; sequencing was by immunoSEQ multiplex PCR. The sample contains approximately 90,000 clones, roughly four fifths of which appear only once. The specimen was uncultured baseline CD8+ T cells from peripheral blood mononuclear cells (PBMCs). The receptor set was obtained from a male donor with HIV.

With regard to this clone: One end of the junction fails to match germline, which may point to a read error. The V call is TRBV7-7, the J call TRBJ2-2, with D perhaps TRBD2 (5 bases). The CDR3 runs to 16 residues. Germline V lookup: CDR1 SSHAT, CDR2 FNYEAQ (reference sequence). CDR3 in DNA: TGTGCTAGCAGCCCCCGTGCGGGCGAGAACACCGGGGAGCTGTTTTTT. Encoded protein: CASSPRAGENTGELFF.

The genes are TRBV28 and TRBJ2-7; 7 bases agree with TRBD1. V shed 10 bases, J shed 2 bases, and the junction held 2 bases outside the gene matches. Germline lookup yields CDR1 MDHEN and CDR2 SYDVKM. CDR3 length equals 11 residues. The CDR3 DNA reads as TGTGCCACAGGGACAGCCTACGAGCAGTACTTC. Protein: CATGTAYEQYF.

The genes are TRBV23-1 and TRBJ2-7; 7 nucleotides line up with TRBD2. TRBV23-1 is placed among ORFs of uncertain function. The ends lost 3 bases at V and 2 bases at J; junction bases unmatched: 4. The length of the CDR3 is 14 residues. This CDR3 is CASSHAGAPYEQYF. CDR3 coding DNA: TGCGCCAGCAGTCACGCGGGAGCCCCCTACGAGCAGTACTTC.

The chain recombines TRBV5-1 with TRBJ2-2, with 14 bases identical to TRBD2. Germline V gene data show CDR1 as SGHRS and CDR2 as YFSETQ. CDR3 length: 18 residues. V lost 4 bases, J lost 6 bases, and 11 bases stayed unmatched. The CDR3: CASSPRTSGRSRPGELFF. CDR3 nucleotides: TGCGCCAGCAGCCCACGGACTAGCGGGAGGAGTAGGCCCGGGGAGCTGTTTTTT.

This clone was seen once. The chain uses TRBV2 and TRBJ2-7, with D uncertain. The CDR3 covers 12 residues. The germline CDR1 and CDR2 sequences are SNHLY and FYNNEI. V lost 7 bases and J lost 9, with 16 bases in between. This CDR3 is CASKETRLVQYF. In DNA form, the CDR3 reads TGTGCCAGCAAAGAGACCAGATTGGTGCAGTACTTC.

The chain uses TRBV7-9 and TRBJ2-7; perhaps TRBD1 as D (5 bases). V lost 2 bases, J lost 12 bases, and 11 bases lay in between. The germline V gene encodes CDR1 SEHNR and CDR2 FQNEAQ (reference sequence). The CDR3 length is 11 residues. The CDR3 region has the DNA TGTGCCAGCAGCTTAAGGGGCAGTTGGTACTTC. Its protein product is CASSLRGSWYF.

V usage is TRBV5-1 and J usage is TRBJ2-7; no firm D call. This CDR3 contains 15 residues. V shed 0 bases and J shed 1 base, with 11 bases lying between them. Germline CDR1 is SGHRS and CDR2 is YFSETQ. CDR3 in amino acids: CASSLVVGRSYEQYF. For the CDR3, the DNA is TGCGCCAGCAGCTTGGTCGTAGGCAGATCCTACGAGCAGTACTTC.

V and J are TRBV28 and TRBJ2-7; maybe TRBD2 (6 bases). Trimming shortened V by 5 bases and J by 0 bases, and 14 bases separated the two germline ends. CDR1 is MDHEN, CDR2 SYDVKM, per germline. The CDR3 runs to 15 residues. CDR3 residues: CASSPSGPSSYEQYF. CDR3 DNA: TGTGCCAGCAGTCCCAGCGGGCCCAGCTCCTACGAGCAGTACTTC.

The table lists this clone with many counts. The genes are TRBV4-2 and TRBJ2-1; TRBD2 aligns across 8 bases. This CDR3 contains 14 residues. The ends lost 3 bases at V and 8 bases at J; junction bases unmatched: 6. The germline V gene has CDR1 LGHNA and CDR2 YNFKEQ. The CDR3 coding sequence is TGTGCCAGCAGCCACATAGCGGGGTTGGATGAGCAGTTCTTC. Protein sequence: CASSHIAGLDEQFF.

This chain uses TRBV2 with TRBJ2-2; D not resolved. The V end lost 6 bases, the J end lost 4 bases, and 12 bases lay between the germline ends. From germline, CDR1 is SNHLY and CDR2 FYNNEI. CDR3 length equals 14 residues. The CDR3 DNA follows: TGTGCCAGCAGGAAGCTATTGGGCACCGGGGAGCTGTTTTTT. This encodes CASRKLLGTGELFF.

The chain uses TRBV4-3 and TRBJ2-5; tentative D call: TRBD2 (6 bases). Germline assignment: CDR1 LGHNA and CDR2 YSLEER. The CDR3 has 16 residues. Trimming took off 4 bases at V and 5 bases at J, with 20 bases between the two ends. This CDR3 reads CASSLKEGLLGETQYF. The CDR3 nucleotides are TGCGCCAGCAGCCTTAAGGAGGGACTCCTAGGGGAGACCCAGTACTTC.

The rearrangement uses TRBV6-6 and TRBJ1-2, with a possible D match to TRBD1 (5 bases). Germline CDR1 reads MNHNY; CDR2 reads SVGAGI (reference sequence). This CDR3 is 14 amino acids long. Trimming cost V 7 bases and J 8 bases, with 20 bases left between them. This CDR3 reads CASMLGPEGLGYTF. The CDR3 DNA is TGTGCCAGCATGCTGGGACCTGAGGGGCTCGGCTACACCTTC.